A few counts support the clone carrying this TCR beta chain. Original data processing: Nucleated cell counts were estimated from reference gene primer amplification. Sequencing was performed with immunoSEQ multiplex PCR; in TCRdb, only in-frame clones are kept and a portion is missing. V and J calls and clone size come straight from that table; D and trimming were deduced from the DNA. This table holds tens of thousands of clones, over 75% found once. The data belong to a study of blood T cell repertoires in COVID-19. Across the study: Material from acute and convalescent COVID-19 was sourced from the United States, Italy and Spain.

Trimming took off 3 bases at V and 2 bases at J, with 8 bases between the two ends. CDR3 size: 15 residues. CDR1 is SNHLY and CDR2 is FYNNEI in the germline V gene. The TCR was taken from a woman between 55 and 75 years old with active COVID-19. Sequenced material: peripheral blood. The chain uses TRBV2 and TRBJ1-6; D ambiguous. CDR3 sequence: CASSDIHAYNSPLHF. For the CDR3, the DNA is TGTGCCAGCAGTGACATCCATGCCTATAATTCACCCCTCCACTTT.